Included here is one T cell receptor beta chain sequence, with context. Its target is not known. The data were taken from a study of long-term antiretroviral therapy in people with HIV. Findings of the study overall: After ART, diversity increased yet remained lower than transplant donor controls.

This CDR3 has 15 residues. V was shortened by 0 bases and J by 5 bases, with 13 bases between the two germline ends. CDR1 and CDR2 (germline): MNHEY, SMNVEV (reference sequence). They ran version v3.0 of the immunoSEQ assay at survey level. The protocol was immunoSEQ multiplex PCR, while the TCRdb copy is restricted to in-frame clones and leaves out a portion. The table includes some 33,000 clones, almost 85% detected once. The sequence was collected from a man younger than 35 with HIV. The gene calls are TRBV27 and TRBJ1-1, with D perhaps TRBD1 (5 bases). This specimen was unsorted PBMCs, taken 0.6 years after starting antiretroviral therapy. CDR3 region: CASSLSYGGRTEAFF. CDR3 sequence (DNA): TGTGCCAGCAGTTTATCATACGGGGGGAGAACTGAAGCTTTCTTT.